This T cell receptor beta chain comes out of a study of blood T cell dynamics during melanoma immunotherapy. Study context: Metastatic melanoma patients received first-line pembrolizumab or nivolumab plus ipilimumab.

Specified time point: pre-treatment baseline. Blood was drawn before treatment and at week 3 after checkpoint blockade. Patients had no prior systemic cancer treatment, immunosuppressants or other active cancers. Clones were read by immunoSEQ multiplex PCR, and TCRdb kept only the in-frame ones, dropping some. The data hold some 11,000 clones, with around four fifths observed a single time. CDR3 length: 14 amino acids. Germline CDR1 reads SNHLY; CDR2 reads FYNNEI. The J segment lost 5 bases and the V segment lost 5 bases, leaving 4 bases of the junction unmatched. The chain joins TRBV2 to TRBJ1-3; 9 positions agree with TRBD1. The origin of this receptor is a human donor with melanoma. This specimen was blood, taken from a patient treated with checkpoint blockade. CDR3 region: CASSSDRGRNTIYF. The DNA of the CDR3 is TGTGCCAGCAGTTCGGACAGGGGCAGAAACACCATATATTTT.